The 32 T cell receptor beta chains below were found in one sample sequenced in a study of T cell repertoires in cytomegalovirus infection. TCRdb processed the reads anew with MiXCR; each CDR3 protein has one entry. The sample lists approximately 910,000 distinct CDR3 sequences, less than 35% seen once, with 11% to 15% in the top ten. These receptors have no known antigen. The input for sequencing was cultured CD8+ T cells from PBMCs, taken from culture after CMV antigen stimulation. The source is a human donor in good health (CMV status not recorded). Some clones in this sample may be carry-over from other donors' samples.

Comments on this clonotype: Given a much more abundant clone one base away, this may be a read error. The chain carries TRBV7-6 and TRBJ2-3; TRBD2 aligns across 7 bases. This CDR3 has 15 residues. Looked up from germline, CDR1 is SGHVS and CDR2 is FNYEAQ. CDR3 coding DNA: TGTGCCAACAGCTTACCGGGGGGTAGCACAGATACGCAGTATTTT. It encodes CANSLPGGSTDTQYF. Full variable domain (outside the CDR3, taken from reference TRBV7-6 and TRBJ2-3): GAGVSQSPRYKVTKRGQDVALRCDPISGHVSLYWYRQALGQGPEFLTYFNYEAQQDKSGLPNDRFSAERPEGSISTLTIQRTEQRDSAMYRCANSLPGGSTDTQYFGPGTRLTVL.

Of note for this clonotype: A much larger clone differs by one base, so this may be a read error. In nucleotides, the CDR3 is TGTGCCAGCAGCTTATCTTCTAGTCTGCCCCAGCATTTT. It codes for CASSLSSSLPQHF. V and J are TRBV7-2 and TRBJ1-5; D call uncertain. Germline V gene sequence: CDR1 SGHTA, CDR2 FQGNSA. The CDR3 runs to 13 residues. V was cut by 2 bases and J by 9 bases, with 11 bases left in between.

There are a few counts of this clonotype. The chain is built from TRBV9 and TRBJ1-2; no definite D call. Germline V gives CDR1 SGDLS, CDR2 YYNGEE. This CDR3 has 11 residues. V was pared by 5 bases and J by 6 bases, with 8 bases between. CDR3 bases: TGTGCCAGCAGTGTTGGGGATGGCTACACCTTC. Protein: CASSVGDGYTF.

The chain is built from TRBV25-1 and TRBJ2-7; no clear D. The CDR3 has 13 amino acids. Germline V gene data show CDR1 as MGHDK and CDR2 as SYGVNS. V dropped 8 bases and J dropped 0 bases, with 11 bases sitting between them. The DNA of the CDR3 is TGTGCCAGCGAAGGGATCTCCTCCTACGAGCAGTACTTC. Protein sequence: CASEGISSYEQYF.

This chain connects TRBV5-1 to TRBJ2-5; tentatively, D is TRBD1 (5 bases). V was cut by 6 bases and J by 2 bases, with 14 bases left in between. The germline V gene has CDR1 SGHRS and CDR2 YFSETQ. The CDR3 spans 14 residues. The CDR3 region is CASKIRQGQETQYF. The DNA for the CDR3 is TGCGCCAGCAAAATCCGGCAGGGTCAAGAGACCCAGTACTTC. The whole variable domain, filled in from reference TRBV5-1 and TRBJ2-5, reads KAGVTQTPRYLIKTRGQQVTLSCSPISGHRSVSWYQQTPGQGLQFLFEYFSETQRNKGNFPGRFSGRQFSNSRSEMNVSTLELGDSALYLCASKIRQGQETQYFGPGTRLLVL.

The chain joins TRBV19 to TRBJ2-5, with 7 bases aligning to TRBD1. Germline trimming cut 0 bases from V and 4 bases from J; bases unmatched to any gene: 2. Looked up from germline, CDR1 is LNHDA and CDR2 is SQIVND (reference sequence). The CDR3 sequence is 14 residues long. CDR3 loop: CASSIDEGAETQYF. The CDR3 coding sequence is TGTGCCAGTAGTATAGATGAGGGGGCAGAGACCCAGTACTTC.

The chain recombines TRBV6-2 or TRBV6-3 with TRBJ1-2; D uncertain. From germline, CDR1 is MNHEY and CDR2 SVGEGT. The CDR3 has 15 amino acids. Trimming took off 2 bases at V and 2 bases at J, with 12 bases between the two ends. CDR3 DNA sequence: TGTGCCAGCAGTTACCCTTTGACAACGAACTATGGCTACACCTTC. As protein: CASSYPLTTNYGYTF.

On this clonotype itself: A much larger clone differs from this one at a single base, so this may be a read error. V and J are TRBV4-1 and TRBJ2-5, with a tentative D call TRBD2 (5 bases). In germline, CDR1 is MGHRA, CDR2 YSYEKL. Trimming removed 2 bases at V and 6 bases at J, with 13 bases between. The CDR3 is 14 residues long. This CDR3 reads CASSQNSVGKTQYF. Written as DNA, the CDR3 is TGCGCCAGCAGCCAAAACTCGGTCGGGAAGACCCAGTACTTC.

A note on this clonotype: The germline gene is not matched at one end of the junction; a read error may be the cause. The chain recombines TRBV7-8 with TRBJ1-5; D unresolved. CDR1 and CDR2 (germline): SGHVS, FQNEAQ. The CDR3 totals 15 residues. The CDR3 protein is CASSLVPGYDQSQHF. The CDR3, as DNA: TGTGCCAGCAGCTTAGTTCCTGGCTACGATCAGTCCCAGCATTTT.

This chain uses TRBV6-8 with TRBJ1-1, with a tentative D call TRBD1 (5 bases). Germline values: CDR1 MNHGY, CDR2 SAAAGT. V lost 6 bases and J 5 bases, leaving 25 bases between the germline ends. This CDR3 region has 17 residues. Here the CDR3 DNA reads TGTGCCAGCAGGTATTCCGGGGGAGAGTATACAACTACTGAAGCTTTCTTT. Translating gives CASRYSGGEYTTTEAFF.

This clonotype was seen a handful of times. The chain recombines TRBV29-1 with TRBJ1-1; TRBD1 is a possible D gene (6 bases). CDR3 length: 11 amino acids. CDR1 and CDR2 from the germline V gene are SQVTM and ANQGSEA. Trimming stripped 6 bases from V and 11 bases from J, with 16 bases between. The CDR3 DNA reads as TGCAGCGTCAAGGGGGGAGTTGAGGCTTTCTTT. Translated, it gives CSVKGGVEAFF. Supplemented by reference TRBV29-1 and TRBJ1-1, the full variable domain reads SAVISQKPSRDICQRGTSLTIQCQVDSQVTMMFWYRQQPGQSLTLIATANQGSEATYESGFVIDKFPISRPNLTFSTLTVSNMSPEDSSIYLCSVKGGVEAFFGQGTRLTVV.

This clonotype was seen more than once but under ten times. J is TRBJ2-1 and V is TRBV7-9, with 8 nucleotides matching TRBD1. This CDR3 region has 12 residues. J gave up 15 bases and V 6 bases, and 10 bases lay outside the gene matches. Germline V gives CDR1 SEHNR, CDR2 FQNEAQ (reference sequence). The CDR3: CASSFPGGSGFF. CDR3 bases: TGTGCCAGCAGTTTTCCAGGGGGCTCGGGGTTCTTC.

The chain couples TRBV12-3 or TRBV12-4 to TRBJ1-3; TRBD1 aligns across 7 bases. The CDR3 loop spans 15 amino acids. Trimming took 5 bases from V and 0 from J; bases not matched to a gene: 4. The CDR3 nucleotides read TGTGCCAGCAGTGACAGGGCGTACTCTGGAAACACCATATATTTT. Translated: CASSDRAYSGNTIYF.

Notes on this clonotype: A much larger clone sits a single nucleotide away, making a read error possible. The chain joins TRBV27 to TRBJ2-4; D not certain. CDR3 length: 15 residues. Germline assignment: CDR1 MNHEY and CDR2 SMNVEV (reference sequence). The CDR3, as DNA: TGTACCAGCAGTACACAATTTGGGGCCAAAAACATTCAGTACTTC. Translated, it gives CTSSTQFGAKNIQYF.

Ten or more counts support this clonotype. The chain carries TRBV27 and TRBJ2-7, with TRBD1 matching 7 bases. Trimming took 6 bases from V and 2 from J; bases not matched to a gene: 4. CDR1 is MNHEY and CDR2 is SMNVEV in the germline V gene (reference sequence). There are 13 residues in the CDR3. As DNA, the CDR3 is TGTGCCAGCAGCGCCGGGACAGCCTACGAGCAGTACTTC. Translation gives CASSAGTAYEQYF.

This clonotype was seen repeatedly, ten times or more. The CDR3 DNA reads as TGTGCCAGCAGCCAGAGACAGGGGTTAAGGGATGAAGCTTTCTTT. Amino acids: CASSQRQGLRDEAFF. This chain uses TRBV7-9 with TRBJ1-1; 8 positions match TRBD1. With 5 bases clipped from V and 7 bases from J, the junction kept 12 bases outside the gene matches. In germline, CDR1 is SEHNR, CDR2 FQNEAQ (reference sequence). The CDR3 sequence is 15 residues long.

This clonotype was seen a few times. The chain joins TRBV6-2 or TRBV6-3 to TRBJ1-6, with D uncertain. Germline CDR1 MNHEY, CDR2 SVGEGT. The V end was cut by 7 bases, the J end by 0 bases, with 10 bases between. The CDR3 loop spans 15 amino acids. The CDR3 protein is CASKPMSSYNSPLHF. CDR3 DNA sequence: TGTGCCAGCAAGCCAATGAGCTCCTATAATTCACCCCTCCACTTT.

V usage is TRBV28 and J usage is TRBJ2-1; no reliable D call. Trimming removed 4 bases from V and 9 bases from J, with 10 bases in between. Looked up from germline, CDR1 is MDHEN and CDR2 is SYDVKM. The CDR3 loop spans 12 amino acids. CDR3 residues: CASSWVASEQFF. The CDR3 DNA reads as TGTGCCAGCAGTTGGGTGGCGAGTGAGCAGTTCTTC.

The chain links TRBV9 to TRBJ1-2; D is possibly TRBD1 (5 bases). The germline gives CDR1 SGDLS, CDR2 YYNGEE. The CDR3 sequence is 13 residues long. The V end was cut by 5 bases, the J end by 5 bases, with 13 bases between. The CDR3 here is CASRGEKGYGYTF. Written as DNA, the CDR3 is TGTGCCAGCAGGGGGGAAAAGGGGTATGGCTACACCTTC.

The V call is TRBV24-1, the J call TRBJ2-2; 11 positions match TRBD1. The CDR3 runs to 15 residues. V lost 8 bases to trimming and J lost 3 bases; unmatched junction nucleotides: 4. Per germline, CDR1 KGHDR and CDR2 SFDVKD. In nucleotides, the CDR3 is TGTGCCACCAAGCCGGGACAGGGGGACACCGGGGAGCTGTTTTTT. The encoded protein is CATKPGQGDTGELFF.

This clonotype was found a few times. The chain uses TRBV7-9 and TRBJ1-2; the D gene is possibly TRBD1 (5 bases). V shed 4 bases and J shed 4 bases, with 13 bases lying between them. Germline V gives CDR1 SEHNR, CDR2 FQNEAQ (reference sequence). The CDR3 spans 14 residues. This CDR3 is CASSSTKGSYGYTF. CDR3 nucleotide sequence: TGTGCCAGCAGCTCAACTAAGGGGTCCTATGGCTACACCTTC.

The CDR3 nucleotides read TGTGCCAGCAGTGACGTGCTGGGACCTTACCAAGAGACCCAGTACTTC. As protein: CASSDVLGPYQETQYF. The V and J genes are TRBV25-1 and TRBJ2-5; the D call may be TRBD1 or TRBD2 (5 bases each). Germline loops: CDR1 MGHDK, CDR2 SYGVNS. Trimming shortened V by 3 bases and J by 0 bases, and 14 bases separated the two germline ends. This CDR3 contains 16 residues.

In the case of this clonotype: A much larger clone lies one base from this, so it may be a read error. Because the CDR3 is missing its conserved closing phenylalanine or tryptophan, this is likely a read error. The chain recombines TRBV7-2 with TRBJ2-3; weak D call: TRBD2 (7 bases). This CDR3 comprises 16 residues. Germline CDR1 is SGHTA and CDR2 is FQGNSA. Trimming shortened V by 5 bases and J by 6 bases, and 21 bases separated the two germline ends. CDR3 protein: CASSPGGRGLGDTQYS. The CDR3 DNA is TGTGCCAGCAGCCCCGGGGGGCGGGGACTGGGGGATACGCAGTATTCT.

This chain joins TRBV10-3 and TRBJ1-2; D ambiguous. V lost 2 bases and J 5 bases, leaving 15 bases between the germline ends. CDR3 size: 15 residues. Per germline, CDR1 ENHRY and CDR2 SYGVKD. The CDR3 here is CAISEAKTVRYGYTF. The DNA for the CDR3 is TGTGCCATCAGTGAGGCGAAGACGGTAAGGTATGGCTACACCTTC.

J is TRBJ1-1 and V is TRBV9; 8 nucleotides match TRBD1. The CDR3 is 15 amino acids. Germline V CDR1 and CDR2: SGDLS, YYNGEE. J gave up 1 base and V 4 bases, and 6 bases lay outside the gene matches. The CDR3 coding sequence is TGTGCCAGCAGCCCCCGAGGGACAGGGAACACTGAAGCTTTCTTT. This encodes CASSPRGTGNTEAFF.

The V call is TRBV28, the J call TRBJ2-7; the D gene is possibly TRBD1 (5 bases). Germline values: CDR1 MDHEN, CDR2 SYDVKM. The CDR3 loop spans 14 amino acids. V was shortened by 3 bases and J by 2 bases, with 11 bases between the two germline ends. The CDR3 region is CASSFSGYTYEQYV. The CDR3, as DNA: TGTGCCAGCAGTTTCTCAGGGTATACCTACGAGCAGTACGTC.

The chain links TRBV7-8 to TRBJ2-5; 7 bases are a match to TRBD2. Germline CDR1 is SGHVS and CDR2 is FQNEAQ. V lost 5 bases and J lost 1; bases outside the gene matches: 10. There are 16 residues in the CDR3. The CDR3 reads CASSPDPPGGQETQYF. In DNA form, the CDR3 reads TGTGCCAGCAGCCCCGACCCACCGGGGGGCCAAGAGACCCAGTACTTC.

This chain connects TRBV12-5 to TRBJ2-7; 10 bases are shared with TRBD1. J gave up 7 bases and V 5 bases, and 14 bases lay outside the gene matches. Per the germline V gene, CDR1 is LGHNT and CDR2 is FRNRAP. The CDR3 contains 16 residues. For the CDR3, the DNA is TGTGCTAGTGGTCTGCGTCCGGGACAGGGGCTGGGAGAGCAGTACGTC. Its protein product is CASGLRPGQGLGEQYV.

The chain carries TRBV15 and TRBJ2-3, with 10 bases lining up with TRBD2. V shed 5 bases and J 0 bases; nucleotides not matched to a gene: 14. CDR3 length equals 19 residues. CDR1 and CDR2 from the germline V gene are LNHNV and YYDKDF (reference sequence). CDR3 sequence: CATSDGGLAGALSTDTQYF. In nucleotides, the CDR3 is TGTGCCACCAGCGATGGGGGGCTAGCGGGGGCCCTGAGCACAGATACGCAGTATTTT.

This clonotype came up a few times. The V gene is TRBV7-2, the J gene TRBJ1-5; D gene uncertain. Trimming cost V 5 bases and J 7 bases, with 12 bases left between them. The length of the CDR3 is 13 residues. CDR1 and CDR2 (germline): SGHTA, FQGNSA. CDR3 loop: CASSPFSYQPQHF. Here the CDR3 DNA reads TGTGCCAGCAGCCCATTTAGCTACCAGCCCCAGCATTTT.

Only a few counts were recorded for this clonotype. The rearrangement uses TRBV7-9 and TRBJ2-7; possible D gene TRBD2, 6 bases. The CDR3 runs 15 residues. Trimming pared 4 bases from V and 0 bases from J, leaving 13 bases between. Germline V gives CDR1 SEHNR, CDR2 FQNEAQ (reference sequence). This CDR3 is CASSSLGTGSYEQYF. The CDR3 nucleotides are TGTGCCAGCAGCTCCCTGGGGACTGGCTCCTACGAGCAGTACTTC.

V usage is TRBV15 and J usage is TRBJ1-2; D possibly corresponds to TRBD1 (6 bases). V lost 3 bases to trimming and J lost 6 bases, with 14 bases between them. In germline, CDR1 is LNHNV, CDR2 YYDKDF (reference sequence). The CDR3 consists of 14 residues. CDR3 in amino acids: CATSRAVGGDGYTF. The CDR3 DNA reads TGTGCCACCAGCAGGGCCGTAGGGGGGGATGGCTACACCTTC.